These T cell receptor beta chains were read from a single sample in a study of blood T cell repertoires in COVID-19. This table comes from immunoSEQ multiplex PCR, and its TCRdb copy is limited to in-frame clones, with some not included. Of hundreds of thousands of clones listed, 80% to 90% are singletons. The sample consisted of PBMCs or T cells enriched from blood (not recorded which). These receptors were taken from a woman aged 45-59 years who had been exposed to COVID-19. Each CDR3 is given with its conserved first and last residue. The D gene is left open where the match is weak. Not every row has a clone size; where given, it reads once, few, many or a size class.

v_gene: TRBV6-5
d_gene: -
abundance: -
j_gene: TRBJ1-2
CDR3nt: TGTGCCAGCAGCCCCGCGGGGGGGTACTATGGCTACACCTTC
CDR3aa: CASSPAGGYYGYTF

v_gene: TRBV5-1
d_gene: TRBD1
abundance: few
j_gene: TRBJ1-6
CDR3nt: TGCGCCAGCAGCTTGGTGGGACAGGACCTCTCACCCCTCCACTTT
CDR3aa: CASSLVGQDLSPLHF

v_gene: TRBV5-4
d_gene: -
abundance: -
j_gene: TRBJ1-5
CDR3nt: TGTGCCAGCAGCTTGGAGGCCGCGCCAGGTTACGAGACCCAGCATTTT
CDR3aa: CASSLEAAPGYETQHF

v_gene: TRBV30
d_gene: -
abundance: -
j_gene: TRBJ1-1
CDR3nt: TGTGCCTGGAGCTGGACAGCTAACACTGAAGCTTTCTTT
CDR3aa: CAWSWTANTEAFF

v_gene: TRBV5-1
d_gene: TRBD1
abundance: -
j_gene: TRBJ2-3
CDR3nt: TGCGCCAGCTCGCTTCAGGACAGGACCACAGATACGCAGTATTTT
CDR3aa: CASSLQDRTTDTQYF

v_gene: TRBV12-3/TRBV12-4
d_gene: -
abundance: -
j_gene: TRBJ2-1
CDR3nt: TGTGCCAGCAGTTTTATCCATGAGCAGTTCTTC
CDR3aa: CASSFIHEQFF

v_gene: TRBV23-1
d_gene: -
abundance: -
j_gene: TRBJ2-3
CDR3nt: TGCGCCAGCAGTCAATGGTCGAGGGGACATTGCACAGATACGCAGTATTTT
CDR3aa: CASSQWSRGHCTDTQYF

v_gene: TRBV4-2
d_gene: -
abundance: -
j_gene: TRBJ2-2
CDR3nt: TGTGCCAGCAGCCAAGATCATGCGGGGCTGAACACCGGGGAGCTGTTTTTT
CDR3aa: CASSQDHAGLNTGELFF

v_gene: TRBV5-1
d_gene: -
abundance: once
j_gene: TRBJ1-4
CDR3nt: TGCGCCAGCAGCTTGGCGGGGGTGTCCATGGAAAAACTGTTTTTT
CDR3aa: CASSLAGVSMEKLFF

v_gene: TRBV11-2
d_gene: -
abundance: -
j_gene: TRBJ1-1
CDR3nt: TGTGCCAGCAGCCCGGTCAGGGGATACACTGAAGCTTTCTTT
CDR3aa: CASSPVRGYTEAFF

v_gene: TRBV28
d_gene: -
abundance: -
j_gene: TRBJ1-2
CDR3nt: TGTGCCAGCAGTCCTACAGGGTATGAAGGCTACACCTTC
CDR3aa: CASSPTGYEGYTF

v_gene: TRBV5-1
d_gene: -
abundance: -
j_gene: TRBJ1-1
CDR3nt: TGCGCCAGCAGCCAGGTCCAGGGGATGAACACTGAAGCTTTCTTT
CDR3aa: CASSQVQGMNTEAFF

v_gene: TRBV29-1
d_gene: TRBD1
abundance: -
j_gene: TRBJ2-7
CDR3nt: TGCAGCGTTGAAGGGGGACAGGGTGACGAGCAGTACTTC
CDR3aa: CSVEGGQGDEQYF

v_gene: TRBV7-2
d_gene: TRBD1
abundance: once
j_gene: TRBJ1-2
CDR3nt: TGTGCCAGCAGCATCCGACAGGGGACTAACTATGGCTACACCTTC
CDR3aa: CASSIRQGTNYGYTF

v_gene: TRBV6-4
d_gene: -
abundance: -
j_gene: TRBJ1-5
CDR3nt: TGTGCCAGCAGTGACTCGAGGAGGAATCAGCCCCAGCATTTT
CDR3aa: CASSDSRRNQPQHF

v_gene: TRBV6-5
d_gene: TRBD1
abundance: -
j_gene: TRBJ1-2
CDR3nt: TGTGCCAGCAGTTACTCGGACAGGGGGCTTTCTGGCTACACCTTC
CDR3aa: CASSYSDRGLSGYTF

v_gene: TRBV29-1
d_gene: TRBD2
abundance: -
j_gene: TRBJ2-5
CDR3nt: TGCAGCGTTTCAATAGCGGGGGGTAGCGAGACCCAGTACTTC
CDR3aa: CSVSIAGGSETQYF